This is a list of T cell receptor beta chains from one sample in a study of T cells in Graves' hyperthyroidism and ophthalmopathy. TCRdb recomputed calls from the multiplex PCR reads with MiXCR, one row per CDR3 protein. This table has hundreds of thousands of distinct CDR3 sequences, roughly 15% appearing once. Source material: blood. The receptors here all came from a young woman with Graves' hyperthyroidism. CDR3s include the opening cysteine and the closing phenylalanine or tryptophan. The order of the fields is J gene, V gene, D gene, clone size, CDR3 protein, CDR3 DNA. D genes are given only for firm matches. Clone size appears in some rows only: once, few, many, or a class for an expanded clone.

J gene: TRBJ2-1; V gene: TRBV2; D gene: TRBD2; clone size: many; CDR3 protein: CASRLTSGKYNEQFF; CDR3 DNA: TGTGCCAGCAGACTCACTAGCGGGAAATACAATGAGCAGTTCTTC
J gene: TRBJ1-1; V gene: TRBV30; D gene: NA; clone size: many; CDR3 protein: CAWSLTGMNTEAFF; CDR3 DNA: TGTGCCTGGAGCCTGACAGGAATGAACACTGAAGCTTTCTTT
J gene: TRBJ1-1; V gene: TRBV7-3; D gene: NA; clone size: few; CDR3 protein: CASSLTGAQTEAFF; CDR3 DNA: TGTGCCAGCAGCTTAACCGGGGCGCAGACTGAAGCTTTCTTT
J gene: TRBJ2-5; V gene: TRBV20-1; D gene: NA; clone size: many; CDR3 protein: CSAPGPAGETQYF; CDR3 DNA: TGCAGTGCACCGGGACCAGCGGGAGAGACCCAGTACTTC
J gene: TRBJ2-7; V gene: TRBV4-1; D gene: NA; clone size: few; CDR3 protein: CASSQEFQDEQYF; CDR3 DNA: TGCGCCAGCAGCCAAGAATTCCAGGACGAGCAGTACTTC
J gene: TRBJ2-4; V gene: TRBV7-9; D gene: NA; clone size: many; CDR3 protein: CASSGWEAKNIQYF; CDR3 DNA: TGTGCCAGCAGCGGGTGGGAGGCCAAAAACATTCAGTACTTC
J gene: TRBJ2-1; V gene: TRBV9; D gene: TRBD1; clone size: NA; CDR3 protein: CASSVGGGRERNEQFF; CDR3 DNA: TGTGCCAGCAGCGTAGGAGGGGGCAGGGAGAGAAATGAGCAGTTCTTC
J gene: TRBJ2-2; V gene: TRBV9; D gene: NA; clone size: NA; CDR3 protein: CASSVVSGLLELFF; CDR3 DNA: TGTGCCAGCAGCGTAGTGTCCGGGCTTCTGGAGCTGTTTTTT
J gene: TRBJ2-2; V gene: TRBV7-8; D gene: TRBD1; clone size: few; CDR3 protein: CASSFSTGAITGELFF; CDR3 DNA: TGTGCCAGCAGCTTTAGCACAGGGGCGATCACCGGGGAGCTGTTTTTT
J gene: TRBJ1-6; V gene: TRBV7-9; D gene: NA; clone size: few; CDR3 protein: CASSGGGPAPLHF; CDR3 DNA: TGTGCCAGCAGCGGGGGGGGACCTGCTCCCCTCCACTTT
J gene: TRBJ2-3; V gene: TRBV11-2; D gene: NA; clone size: many; CDR3 protein: CASSLVGTSTDTQYF; CDR3 DNA: TGTGCCAGCAGCTTAGTAGGGACTAGCACAGATACGCAGTATTTT
J gene: TRBJ2-7; V gene: TRBV16; D gene: TRBD2; clone size: few; CDR3 protein: CASSPLEAGVSYEQYF; CDR3 DNA: TGTGCCAGCAGCCCCCTGGAAGCGGGAGTGTCCTACGAGCAGTACTTC
J gene: TRBJ1-2; V gene: TRBV5-1; D gene: NA; clone size: many; CDR3 protein: CASSFLPRISNYGYTF; CDR3 DNA: TGCGCCAGCAGCTTTCTTCCGCGAATTTCTAACTATGGCTACACCTTC
J gene: TRBJ2-5; V gene: TRBV28; D gene: NA; clone size: NA; CDR3 protein: CASSLPNGVAQETQYF; CDR3 DNA: TGTGCCAGCAGCCTACCGAATGGGGTAGCGCAAGAGACCCAGTACTTC
J gene: TRBJ2-3; V gene: TRBV20-1; D gene: NA; clone size: NA; CDR3 protein: CSARTSRGTDKQYF; CDR3 DNA: TGCAGTGCCCGCACGAGCAGGGGCACAGATAAGCAGTATTTT
J gene: TRBJ2-3; V gene: TRBV4-3; D gene: TRBD2; clone size: many; CDR3 protein: CASSQDLAGVDVDTQYF; CDR3 DNA: TGCGCCAGCAGCCAAGACTTAGCGGGAGTGGATGTAGATACGCAGTATTTT
J gene: TRBJ2-4; V gene: TRBV28; D gene: NA; clone size: once; CDR3 protein: CASGLDGPAKNIQYF; CDR3 DNA: TGTGCCAGCGGTCTTGATGGCCCAGCCAAAAACATTCAGTACTTC
J gene: TRBJ1-6; V gene: TRBV24-1; D gene: NA; clone size: NA; CDR3 protein: CATSDSKFSVSPLHF; CDR3 DNA: TGTGCCACCAGTGACTCCAAGTTTAGCGTTTCACCCCTCCACTTT
J gene: TRBJ2-3; V gene: TRBV7-3; D gene: TRBD2; clone size: NA; CDR3 protein: CASSSGGRRGDTQYF; CDR3 DNA: TGTGCCAGCAGCTCGGGCGGGAGAAGGGGAGATACGCAGTATTTT
J gene: TRBJ1-5; V gene: TRBV6-1; D gene: TRBD1; clone size: many; CDR3 protein: CAIGETGYQPQHF; CDR3 DNA: TGTGCCATCGGGGAGACAGGGTATCAGCCCCAGCATTTT
J gene: TRBJ2-3; V gene: TRBV19; D gene: TRBD2; clone size: NA; CDR3 protein: CASSILSGRPDTQYF; CDR3 DNA: TGTGCCAGTAGTATCCTAAGCGGGAGGCCAGATACGCAGTATTTT
J gene: TRBJ1-5; V gene: TRBV6-1; D gene: NA; clone size: many; CDR3 protein: CASMLSGGQPQHF; CDR3 DNA: TGTGCCAGCATGCTCAGCGGCGGCCAGCCCCAGCATTTT
J gene: TRBJ2-1; V gene: TRBV12-3/TRBV12-4; D gene: NA; clone size: few; CDR3 protein: CASSPNLDEQFF; CDR3 DNA: TGTGCCAGCAGCCCAAACTTAGACGAGCAGTTCTTC
J gene: TRBJ2-7; V gene: TRBV20-1; D gene: NA; clone size: many; CDR3 protein: CSAYNYEQYF; CDR3 DNA: TGCAGTGCTTATAACTACGAGCAGTACTTC
J gene: TRBJ2-7; V gene: TRBV7-2; D gene: NA; clone size: few; CDR3 protein: CASSQPDRFSYEQYF; CDR3 DNA: TGTGCCAGCAGCCAACCGGACAGATTCTCCTACGAGCAGTACTTC
J gene: TRBJ2-7; V gene: TRBV7-9; D gene: NA; clone size: few; CDR3 protein: CASSTPNRRTYEQYF; CDR3 DNA: TGTGCCAGCAGCACCCCAAACAGGCGTACCTACGAGCAGTACTTC
J gene: TRBJ1-5; V gene: TRBV18; D gene: NA; clone size: many; CDR3 protein: CASSPSGGGHQPQHF; CDR3 DNA: TGTGCCAGCTCACCATCTGGCGGGGGCCATCAGCCCCAGCATTTT
J gene: TRBJ2-5; V gene: TRBV18; D gene: NA; clone size: many; CDR3 protein: CASSPVREETQYF; CDR3 DNA: TGTGCCAGCTCACCGGTCAGGGAAGAGACCCAGTACTTC
J gene: TRBJ2-3; V gene: TRBV7-9; D gene: TRBD2; clone size: many; CDR3 protein: CASSFPGGRGTDTQYF; CDR3 DNA: TGTGCCAGCAGCTTTCCAGGCGGGAGGGGCACAGATACGCAGTATTTT
J gene: TRBJ2-7; V gene: TRBV27; D gene: NA; clone size: few; CDR3 protein: CAPRSSYEQYF; CDR3 DNA: TGTGCCCCCAGGAGCTCCTACGAGCAGTACTTC
J gene: TRBJ2-5; V gene: TRBV6-1; D gene: TRBD2; clone size: many; CDR3 protein: CASNQLAGGPETQYF; CDR3 DNA: TGTGCCAGCAACCAGCTAGCGGGAGGACCAGAGACCCAGTACTTC
J gene: TRBJ1-1; V gene: TRBV20-1; D gene: NA; clone size: NA; CDR3 protein: CSPAEGTGPQAFF; CDR3 DNA: TGCAGTCCCGCAGAGGGTACAGGCCCTCAAGCTTTCTTT
J gene: TRBJ2-3; V gene: TRBV4-1; D gene: NA; clone size: NA; CDR3 protein: CASSQSRGGAQYF; CDR3 DNA: TGCGCCAGCAGCCAATCCAGGGGAGGGGCGCAGTATTTT
J gene: TRBJ2-1; V gene: TRBV15; D gene: NA; clone size: few; CDR3 protein: CATSTSGAGVNEQFF; CDR3 DNA: TGTGCCACCAGCACATCGGGGGCCGGGGTCAATGAGCAGTTCTTC
J gene: TRBJ2-1; V gene: TRBV7-9; D gene: TRBD2; clone size: many; CDR3 protein: CASSFGLAGGNEQFF; CDR3 DNA: TGTGCCAGCAGCTTCGGACTAGCGGGAGGAAATGAGCAGTTCTTC
J gene: TRBJ2-3; V gene: TRBV20-1; D gene: NA; clone size: many; CDR3 protein: CSARVNLGGDTQYF; CDR3 DNA: TGCAGTGCTAGAGTCAATCTCGGGGGAGATACGCAGTATTTT
J gene: TRBJ2-7; V gene: TRBV4-2; D gene: NA; clone size: few; CDR3 protein: CASSQVTGPYEQYF; CDR3 DNA: TGTGCCAGCAGCCAAGTTACGGGACCTTACGAGCAGTACTTC
J gene: TRBJ2-1; V gene: TRBV5-1; D gene: NA; clone size: many; CDR3 protein: CASSSGLGDEQFF; CDR3 DNA: TGCGCCAGCAGCTCGGGGTTGGGGGATGAGCAGTTCTTC
J gene: TRBJ2-5; V gene: TRBV10-3; D gene: NA; clone size: NA; CDR3 protein: CATGPGVLETQYF; CDR3 DNA: TGTGCCACCGGGCCAGGGGTCCTCGAGACCCAGTACTTC
J gene: TRBJ2-1; V gene: TRBV7-9; D gene: TRBD2; clone size: many; CDR3 protein: CASSFSGAHNEQFF; CDR3 DNA: TGTGCCAGCAGCTTTAGCGGGGCCCACAATGAGCAGTTCTTC
J gene: TRBJ1-2; V gene: TRBV20-1; D gene: NA; clone size: NA; CDR3 protein: CSAHGGFYGDGYTF; CDR3 DNA: TGCAGTGCCCACGGGGGATTCTATGGGGATGGCTACACCTTC
J gene: TRBJ2-1; V gene: TRBV7-2; D gene: TRBD1; clone size: many; CDR3 protein: CASRYRGGYNEQFF; CDR3 DNA: TGTGCCAGCAGATACAGGGGTGGATACAATGAGCAGTTCTTC
J gene: TRBJ2-2; V gene: TRBV12-5; D gene: TRBD1; clone size: NA; CDR3 protein: CASGFRPGQGLLNTGELFF; CDR3 DNA: TGTGCTAGTGGTTTTCGTCCGGGACAGGGATTACTGAACACCGGGGAGCTGTTTTTT
J gene: TRBJ2-1; V gene: TRBV19; D gene: NA; clone size: NA; CDR3 protein: CASSKQGSSYNEQFF; CDR3 DNA: TGTGCCAGTAGCAAACAGGGTAGTTCCTACAATGAGCAGTTCTTC
J gene: TRBJ1-2; V gene: TRBV11-2; D gene: NA; clone size: many; CDR3 protein: CASRQLGGGSYGYTF; CDR3 DNA: TGTGCCAGCAGACAACTCGGGGGGGGGTCCTATGGCTACACCTTC
J gene: TRBJ2-3; V gene: TRBV12-3/TRBV12-4; D gene: NA; clone size: few; CDR3 protein: CASSFEQYTDTQYF; CDR3 DNA: TGTGCCAGCAGTTTTGAGCAGTACACAGATACGCAGTATTTT
J gene: TRBJ2-3; V gene: TRBV6-5; D gene: TRBD1; clone size: few; CDR3 protein: CASSYATGFSVDTQYF; CDR3 DNA: TGTGCCAGCAGTTACGCGACAGGGTTCAGTGTGGATACGCAGTATTTT
J gene: TRBJ2-7; V gene: TRBV2; D gene: NA; clone size: many; CDR3 protein: CASKGQGLNEQYF; CDR3 DNA: TGTGCCAGCAAGGGCCAGGGGTTGAACGAGCAGTACTTC
J gene: TRBJ2-7; V gene: TRBV6-1; D gene: NA; clone size: NA; CDR3 protein: CALGGDGDYEQYF; CDR3 DNA: TGTGCCTTAGGGGGGGACGGAGACTACGAGCAGTACTTC
J gene: TRBJ1-1; V gene: TRBV28; D gene: NA; clone size: few; CDR3 protein: CASSFTFRGANTEAFF; CDR3 DNA: TGTGCCAGCAGTTTCACCTTCAGGGGAGCGAACACTGAAGCTTTCTTT